This is a list of T cell receptor beta chains from one sample in a study of neurological immune-mediated disorders. Via MiXCR, TCRdb re-called the 5' RACE reads, giving one row per CDR3 protein. Altogether about 82,000 distinct CDR3 sequences are present, around 2.6% being singletons, with the ten largest covering 1.1%. Sequencing input: PBMCs. The receptor source for this set is a woman aged 25 to 39 with multiple sclerosis. CDR3s leave out the opening cysteine and the closing phenylalanine or tryptophan. Each record gives: V gene, CDR3 length, CDR3 protein.

>TRBV20-1|13
SASPDGGYSYEQY
>TRBV4-3|11
ASSQGNTAGYT
>TRBV10-3|11
AISQDWSGEQY
>TRBV29-1|12
SVKRTGIRETQY
>TRBV7-2|11
ASSLVNEETQY
>TRBV5-1|11
ASSLEGGETQY
>TRBV24-1|13
ATSEGAGSYNEQF
>TRBV6-1|12
ASSTSGSNQPQH
>TRBV5-6|12
ASSRDTHTGELF
>TRBV6-5|13
ASSTDRPPNEKLF
>TRBV29-1|14
SVEGTMGDSGNTIY
>TRBV28|18
ASLSSGPFMEFSGANVLT
>TRBV4-3|16
ASSQVGRLAGFSGELF
>TRBV20-1|9
SASAGNTIY
>TRBV20-1|12
SALPGDPYNEQF
>TRBV5-1|13
ASSLSGTSGGEQF
>TRBV6-1|13
ASSLQGDGANVLT
>TRBV15|16
ATSPRATQGDSGNTIY
>TRBV7-9|13
ASSLAAGVGNEQF
>TRBV4-2|14
ASSPLGEGEFAEAF
>TRBV14|11
ASSGQLQETQY
>TRBV7-9|13
ASSLGTGIWDEQF
>TRBV20-1|10
SARGGTGELF
>TRBV5-1|13
ASSWETGLADEQY
>TRBV20-1|12
SARVGHINTEAF
>TRBV5-1|14
ASSLGREPFYNEQF
>TRBV9|13
ASSGLQGSYNEQF
>TRBV5-1|13
ASSLDPGDGTEAF
>TRBV28|12
ASSFDLAVREQY
>TRBV7-2|13
ASSLVASGSNEQF
>TRBV6-5|12
ASSYDAGSYEQY
>TRBV4-3|13
ASSQEALGFNEQF
>TRBV6-5|14
ASSLSWERPNEKLF
>TRBV10-3|14
AISESNSGVSWEQY
>TRBV20-1|13
SARDQAGADYEQY
>TRBV20-1|11
SARALSSDIQY
>TRBV15|11
ATSTRMNTEAF
>TRBV5-1|13
ASSYSLADGREQY
>TRBV5-1|9
ASSFRGALF
>TRBV5-6|13
ASSPDTFPTGELF
>TRBV7-8|11
ASSRDPSWEQF
>TRBV7-6|12
ASSLGAGTNGYT
>TRBV6-2/TRBV6-3|12
ASSYSFQNQPQH
>TRBV12-3/TRBV12-4|12
ASSHGTENTEAF
>TRBV18|11
ASSSGSQETQY
>TRBV27|13
ASTLSQGIQQPQH